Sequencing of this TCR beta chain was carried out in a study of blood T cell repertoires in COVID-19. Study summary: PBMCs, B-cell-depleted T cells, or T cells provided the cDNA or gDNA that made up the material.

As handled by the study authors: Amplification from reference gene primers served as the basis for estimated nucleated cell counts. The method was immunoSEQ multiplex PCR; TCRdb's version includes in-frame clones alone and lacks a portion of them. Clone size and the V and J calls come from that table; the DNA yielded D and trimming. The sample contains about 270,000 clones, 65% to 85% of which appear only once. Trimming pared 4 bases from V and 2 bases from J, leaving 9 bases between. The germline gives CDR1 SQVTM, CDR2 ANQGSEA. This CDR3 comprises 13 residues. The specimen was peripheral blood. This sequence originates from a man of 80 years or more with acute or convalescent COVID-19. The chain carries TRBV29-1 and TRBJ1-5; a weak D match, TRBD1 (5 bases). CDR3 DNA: TGCAGCGTTGGCGTAGGGGGCAATCAGCCCCAGCATTTT. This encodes CSVGVGGNQPQHF. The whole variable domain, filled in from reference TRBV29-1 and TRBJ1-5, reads SAVISQKPSRDICQRGTSLTIQCQVDSQVTMMFWYRQQPGQSLTLIATANQGSEATYESGFVIDKFPISRPNLTFSTLTVSNMSPEDSSIYLCSVGVGGNQPQHFGDGTRLSIL.